This T cell receptor beta chain was identified during a study of blood T cells in healthy people across ages. Overall study findings and caveats: Researchers said unsorted PBMCs prevented a conclusive naive versus antigen-experienced comparison. Whereas aged donors had fewer naive CD4+ cells, long-lived donors had more of them and higher diversity.

The second PCR ran about 6 to 12 cycles with a sample-barcoded 5' primer and J-beta primers. TCRdb re-derived calls from the 5' RACE reads in MiXCR, one entry per CDR3 protein. Here the sample spans more than 550,000 distinct CDR3 sequences, about a fifth being singletons. This clonotype occurred many times. Its antigen is as yet unknown. Trimming removed 5 bases from V and 0 bases from J; junction bases left unmatched: 5. The germline CDR1 and CDR2 sequences are MDHEN and SYDVKM. The CDR3 runs to 15 residues. Sequencing was performed on blood. The chain couples TRBV28 to TRBJ2-7; TRBD2 matches 9 bases. The clonotype was recovered from a man between 65 and 85 years old in good health. The chain's CDR3 is CASSRLAAPSYEQYF. DNA for the CDR3: TGTGCCAGCAGTCGACTAGCGGCGCCCTCCTACGAGCAGTACTTC.